The rows below give T cell receptor beta chains drawn from one sample of a study of shared clonotypes between healthy human individuals. Clones were read by immunoSEQ multiplex PCR, and TCRdb kept only the in-frame ones, dropping some. This table holds about 710,000 clones, roughly 72% found once. Sequenced sample: memory CD4+ T cells sorted from blood. These receptors were collected from a woman aged 25 to 45 in good health. Each CDR3 is given with its conserved first and last residue. D genes are given only for firm matches. Only some rows state a clone size, as once, few, many or a class for expanded clones.

J gene,V gene,clone size,D gene,CDR3 protein,CDR3 DNA
TRBJ2-5,TRBV28,-,-,CASSLIFKETQYF,TGTGCCAGCAGTTTAATTTTTAAAGAGACCCAGTACTTC
TRBJ2-1,TRBV28,-,TRBD2,CASSTRTSGNNEQFF,TGTGCCAGCAGCACCCGGACTAGCGGGAATAATGAGCAGTTCTTC
TRBJ1-1,TRBV7-3,-,-,CASSSQTRNTEAFF,TGTGCCAGCAGCTCACAAACACGGAACACTGAAGCTTTCTTT
TRBJ2-1,TRBV28,-,TRBD2,CASRHSGNSYNEQFF,TGTGCCAGCAGGCATAGCGGGAATTCTTACAATGAGCAGTTCTTC
TRBJ2-7,TRBV5-1,-,-,CASSLAPGMGSYEQYF,TGCGCCAGCAGCTTGGCTCCCGGGATGGGATCCTACGAGCAGTACTTC
TRBJ2-3,TRBV6-5,few,-,CASSYSRDTQYF,TGTGCCAGCAGTTACTCGAGGGATACGCAGTATTTT
TRBJ2-3,TRBV28,-,-,CASSLGLSTQYF,TGTGCCAGCAGTTTGGGGTTGTCTACGCAGTATTTT
TRBJ2-3,TRBV11-2,-,-,CASSLLRVKGTDTQYF,TGTGCCAGCAGCTTATTGAGGGTCAAGGGCACAGATACGCAGTATTTT
TRBJ2-3,TRBV28,-,-,CASSLWVRGTDTQYF,TGTGCCAGCAGTTTATGGGTGAGGGGCACAGATACGCAGTATTTT
TRBJ2-4,TRBV6-1,-,-,CASSEFLSPNIQYF,TGTGCCAGCAGTGAATTTCTATCCCCCAACATTCAGTACTTC
TRBJ1-2,TRBV5-6,few,TRBD1,CASSLAGTGVNYGYTF,TGTGCCAGCAGCTTGGCCGGGACAGGAGTTAACTATGGCTACACCTTC
TRBJ2-1,TRBV14,-,-,CASSQDSTPKEQFF,TGTGCCAGCAGCCAAGATTCGACCCCCAAGGAGCAGTTCTTC
TRBJ2-5,TRBV5-1,-,-,CASSLAWGYQETQYF,TGCGCCAGCAGCTTGGCCTGGGGGTACCAAGAGACCCAGTACTTC
TRBJ2-3,TRBV5-1,-,TRBD2,CASSWRTSGSRTDTQYF,TGCGCCAGCAGCTGGAGGACTAGCGGGAGTCGTACAGATACGCAGTATTTT
TRBJ2-7,TRBV7-2,once,-,CASSLGLDPLEQYF,TGTGCCAGCAGCTTAGGACTAGACCCTCTCGAGCAGTACTTC
TRBJ2-1,TRBV5-8,once,TRBD2,CASRRGEGLNEQFF,TGTGCCAGCCGACGGGGGGAGGGCCTCAATGAGCAGTTCTTC
TRBJ2-5,TRBV7-2,-,-,CASSLRDYQETQYF,TGTGCCAGCAGCTTAAGAGACTACCAAGAGACCCAGTACTTC
TRBJ2-5,TRBV29-1,-,-,CSVLSVQETQYF,TGCAGCGTTTTGTCCGTTCAAGAGACCCAGTACTTC
TRBJ2-3,TRBV29-1,-,-,CSVAHREDTQYF,TGCAGCGTTGCCCACAGGGAAGATACGCAGTATTTT
TRBJ2-1,TRBV21-1,-,-,CASSPRTSGNYNEQFF,TGTGCCAGCAGCCCCCGGACTAGCGGGAATTACAATGAGCAGTTCTTC
TRBJ1-3,TRBV7-9,-,-,CASSLSGNTIYF,TGTGCCAGCAGCTTGAGTGGAAACACCATATATTTT
TRBJ2-1,TRBV9,-,-,CASSVGSGTWQFF,TGTGCCAGCAGCGTAGGGTCAGGGACGTGGCAGTTCTTC
TRBJ2-2,TRBV27,few,-,CASSSLGHGELFF,TGTGCCAGCAGTTCGTTGGGGCACGGGGAGCTGTTTTTT